This T cell receptor beta chain was recorded in a study of blood T cell repertoires in COVID-19. About the research overall: COVID-19 samples collected from the United States, Italy and Spain covered acute and convalescent phases.

Germline assignment: CDR1 MNHEY and CDR2 SVGAGI. V was pared by 5 bases and J by 5 bases, with 12 bases between. The CDR3 loop spans 13 amino acids. In the original analysis: Amplifying reference gene primers gave estimates of nucleated cell counts. Here immunoSEQ multiplex PCR was the method, and the copy in TCRdb shows in-frame clones only, minus some. D and trimming come from the DNA, and the V and J calls and clone size come from that table. The table has about 90,000 clones, over 75% seen once. This clone appeared a few times. Sequencing was done on a sample of peripheral blood. This receptor was identified in a human donor in a cohort sampled during active COVID-19. The V call is TRBV6-5, the J call TRBJ1-2, with TRBD1 as a possible D gene (6 bases). CDR3 region: CASSPDRPYGYTF. The CDR3 nucleotides are TGTGCCAGCAGTCCAGACAGGCCATATGGCTACACCTTC.